Below, 14 T cell receptor beta chains from the same sample are listed, as sequenced in a study of T cell responses to AZD1222 COVID-19 vaccine. Only in-frame clones appear in the TCRdb table, and some are missing; sequencing was by immunoSEQ multiplex PCR. The sample contains more than 85,000 clones, about 87% of which appear only once. Material: peripheral blood, obtained 28 days after the second AZD1222 dose. Source of these receptors: an adult who received the AZD1222 COVID-19 vaccine.

The chain couples TRBV6-5 to TRBJ2-7; maybe TRBD2 (5 bases). V shed 6 bases and J shed 0 bases, with 9 bases lying between them. There are 13 residues in the CDR3. Germline CDR1 reads MNHEY; CDR2 reads SVGAGI. This CDR3 is CASSAGYSYEQYF. The CDR3 coding sequence is TGTGCCAGCAGCGCGGGTTACTCCTACGAGCAGTACTTC.

The chain carries TRBV11-2 and TRBJ1-1, with D possibly TRBD1 on 5 matching bases. With 1 base removed from V and 0 bases from J, the gap between germline ends came to 9 bases. The germline gives CDR1 SGHAT, CDR2 FQNNGV. This CDR3 spans 15 amino acids. The CDR3 coding sequence is TGTGCCAGCAGCTTAGGGCCAGGGATGAACACTGAAGCTTTCTTT. It is translated as CASSLGPGMNTEAFF.

This clone was recorded once. The chain joins TRBV7-2 to TRBJ1-1; D not certain. Germline lookup yields CDR1 SGHTA and CDR2 FQGNSA. CDR3 length equals 15 residues. The V gene lost 4 bases and the J gene lost 1 base, with 13 bases spanning the gap. CDR3 loop: CASSSRALRNTEAFF. In DNA form, the CDR3 reads TGTGCCAGCAGCTCCCGAGCCCTCAGGAACACTGAAGCTTTCTTT.

The chain employs TRBV10-3 and TRBJ1-2, with 10 bases identical to TRBD1. CDR3 length equals 16 residues. Trimming took 9 bases from V and 6 from J; bases not matched to a gene: 16. CDR1 ENHRY and CDR2 SYGVKD come from the germline V gene. CDR3 protein: CAIGDPAGTGVDGYTF. CDR3 nucleotides: TGTGCCATAGGGGACCCCGCGGGGACAGGGGTAGATGGCTACACCTTC.

The J gene is TRBJ1-2, the V gene TRBV7-3; D is perhaps TRBD1 (6 bases). The germline V and J ends were trimmed by 3 bases and 5 bases, with 10 bases remaining between them. The germline CDR1 and CDR2 sequences are SGHTA and FQGTGA. CDR3 length equals 13 residues. The CDR3 region has the DNA TGTGCCAGCAGCTTTGGACAGAATTATGGCTACACCTTC. Amino acid sequence: CASSFGQNYGYTF. Combining the CDR3 with reference TRBV7-3 and TRBJ1-2 gives the whole variable domain GAGVSQTPSNKVTEKGKYVELRCDPISGHTALYWYRQSLGQGPEFLIYFQGTGAADDSGLPNDRFFAVRPEGSVSTLKIQRTERGDSAVYLCASSFGQNYGYTFGSGTRLTVV.

This clone was detected only once. Here the CDR3 reads CASSRSMQETNTGELFF. CDR3 nucleotides: TGTGCCAGCTCACGTTCTATGCAGGAGACGAACACCGGGGAGCTGTTTTTT. The rearrangement uses TRBV18 and TRBJ2-2; D is unclear. The CDR3 has 17 amino acids. Germline V gene data show CDR1 as KGHSH and CDR2 as LQKENI. Deletions cut 4 bases from V and 0 bases from J, with 15 bases between. The full variable domain, its missing parts supplied by reference TRBV18 and TRBJ2-2, is NAGVMQNPRHLVRRRGQEARLRCSPMKGHSHVYWYRQLPEEGLKFMVYLQKENIIDESGMPKERFSAEFPKEGPSILRIQQVVRGDSAAYFCASSRSMQETNTGELFFGEGSRLTVL.

This chain connects TRBV7-2 to TRBJ2-2; unclear D gene. This CDR3 contains 15 residues. V was pared by 0 bases and J by 0 bases, with 5 bases between. Germline values: CDR1 SGHTA, CDR2 FQGNSA. CDR3 DNA: TGTGCCAGCAGCTTAGCTAGCCCGAACACCGGGGAGCTGTTTTTT. Protein sequence: CASSLASPNTGELFF.

In this sample, this clone turned up once. The CDR3 loop reads CASRPRDLTSTDTQYF. The CDR3 nucleotides read TGTGCCAGCAGACCCCGGGACTTAACTAGCACAGATACGCAGTATTTT. This rearrangement joins TRBV25-1 to TRBJ2-3, with D perhaps TRBD2 (6 bases). V lost 6 bases to trimming and J lost 0 bases, with 16 bases between them. Germline CDR1 MGHDK, CDR2 SYGVNS. This CDR3 has 16 residues.

The chain uses TRBV6-1 and TRBJ2-1; 7 nucleotides agree with TRBD2. The CDR3 length is 17 residues. The germline V gene has CDR1 MNHNS and CDR2 SASEGT. The V gene end was trimmed by 3 bases and the J gene end by 7 bases; junction bases not matched to a gene: 15. CDR3 in DNA: TGTGCCAGCAGTGACGGGGGGACTGCGATATGGGAGAATGAGCAGTTCTTC. Protein: CASSDGGTAIWENEQFF.

The sample holds a few counts of this clone. The chain combines TRBV27 with TRBJ1-1; TRBD1 is a possible D gene (5 bases). Germline CDR1 is MNHEY and CDR2 is SMNVEV (reference sequence). The CDR3 spans 14 residues. Trimming left V 3 bases short and J 2 bases short, with 10 bases between. CDR3 loop: CASSLSQGNTEAFF. The CDR3 coding sequence is TGTGCCAGCAGTTTGTCTCAGGGAAACACTGAAGCTTTCTTT.

The V gene is TRBV30, the J gene TRBJ2-3; D is undetermined. The CDR3 runs 13 residues. Trimming cost V 0 bases and J 4 bases, with 8 bases left between them. Germline V gene data show CDR1 as GTSNPN and CDR2 as SVGIG (reference sequence). This CDR3 reads CAWSVLGADTQYF. In nucleotides, the CDR3 is TGTGCCTGGAGTGTTCTTGGGGCAGATACGCAGTATTTT. Combining the CDR3 with reference TRBV30 and TRBJ2-3 gives the whole variable domain SQTIHQWPATLVQPVGSPLSLECTVEGTSNPNLYWYRQAAGRGLQLLFYSVGIGQISSEVPQNLSASRPQDRQFILSSKKLLLSDSGFYLCAWSVLGADTQYFGPGTRLTVL.

This clone was detected only once. The chain links TRBV18 to TRBJ1-2, with D possibly matching TRBD1 (5 bases). V lost 5 bases and J lost 2, with 9 bases in between. Germline values: CDR1 KGHSH, CDR2 LQKENI. The length of the CDR3 is 13 residues. CDR3 coding DNA: TGTGCCAGCTCATCCGACAGCAACTATGGCTACACCTTC. This gives the protein CASSSDSNYGYTF.

The chain recombines TRBV27 with TRBJ2-6, with TRBD1 identical over 8 bases. V shed 3 bases and J 0 bases; nucleotides not matched to a gene: 7. The germline gives CDR1 MNHEY, CDR2 SMNVEV (reference sequence). The CDR3 is made up of 18 amino acids. The CDR3: CASSFGTGSSSGANVLTF. Written as DNA, the CDR3 is TGTGCCAGCAGTTTTGGGACAGGAAGTAGCTCTGGGGCCAACGTCCTGACTTTC.

This clone was seen just once. This sequence joins TRBV18 and TRBJ1-1, with D maybe TRBD1 (5 bases). This CDR3 has 16 residues. Per the germline V gene, CDR1 is KGHSH and CDR2 is LQKENI. The germline V and J ends were trimmed by 0 bases and 1 base, with 12 bases remaining between them. Here the CDR3 reads CASSPPTGTANTEAFF. CDR3 DNA sequence: TGTGCCAGCTCACCACCGACGGGGACGGCGAACACTGAAGCTTTCTTT.